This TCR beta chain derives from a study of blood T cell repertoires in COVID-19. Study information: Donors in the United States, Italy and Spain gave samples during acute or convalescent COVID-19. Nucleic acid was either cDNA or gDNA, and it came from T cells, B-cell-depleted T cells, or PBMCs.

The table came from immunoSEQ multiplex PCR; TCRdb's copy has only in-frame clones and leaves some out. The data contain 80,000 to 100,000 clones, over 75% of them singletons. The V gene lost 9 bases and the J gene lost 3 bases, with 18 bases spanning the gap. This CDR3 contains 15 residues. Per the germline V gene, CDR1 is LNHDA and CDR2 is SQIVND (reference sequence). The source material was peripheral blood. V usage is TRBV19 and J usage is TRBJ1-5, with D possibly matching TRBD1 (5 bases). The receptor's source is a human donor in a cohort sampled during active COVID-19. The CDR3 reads CASVEGLGPNQPQHF. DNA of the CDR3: TGTGCCAGCGTGGAGGGGCTGGGTCCCAATCAGCCCCAGCATTTT.